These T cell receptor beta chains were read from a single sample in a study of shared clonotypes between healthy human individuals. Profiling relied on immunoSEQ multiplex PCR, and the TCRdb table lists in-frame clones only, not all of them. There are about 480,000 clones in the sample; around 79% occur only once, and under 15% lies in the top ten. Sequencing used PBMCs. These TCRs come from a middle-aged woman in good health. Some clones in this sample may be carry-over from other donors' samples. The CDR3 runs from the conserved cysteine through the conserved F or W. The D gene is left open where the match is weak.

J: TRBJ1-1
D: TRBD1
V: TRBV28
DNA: TGTGCCAGCAGAGGACAGGGGACTGAAGCTTTCTTT
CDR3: CASRGQGTEAFF

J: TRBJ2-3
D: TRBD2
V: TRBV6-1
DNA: TGTGCCAGCAGTGAAGTAGGTCTAGCGGGGGGTTATACGCAGTATTTT
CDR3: CASSEVGLAGGYTQYF

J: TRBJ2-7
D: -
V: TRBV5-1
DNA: TGCGCCAGCAGCTTAGGGCGTCCCAGCGAGCAGTACTTC
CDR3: CASSLGRPSEQYF

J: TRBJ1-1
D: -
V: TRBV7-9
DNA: TGTGCCAGCAGCTTAGAACAGTCGAACACTGAAGCTTTCTTT
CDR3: CASSLEQSNTEAFF

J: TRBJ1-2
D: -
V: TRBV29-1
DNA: TGCAGCGTTGGTTCCGGGGTTGGCTACACCTTC
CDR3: CSVGSGVGYTF

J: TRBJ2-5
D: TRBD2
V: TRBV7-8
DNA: TGTGCCAGCAGCCCCCGAGGACTAGCGGTACAAGAGACCCAGTACTTC
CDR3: CASSPRGLAVQETQYF

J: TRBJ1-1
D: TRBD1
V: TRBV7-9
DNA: TGTGCCAGCAGTCCACAGGGGGCGTCGGTAAAGAACACTGAAGCTTTCTTT
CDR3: CASSPQGASVKNTEAFF

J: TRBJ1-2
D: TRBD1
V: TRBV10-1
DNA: TGCGCCAGCATTAAGGGGGAACAGGGGGACTATGGCTACACCTTC
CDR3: CASIKGEQGDYGYTF

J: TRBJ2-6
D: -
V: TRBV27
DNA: TGTGCCAGCAGTTTAAGCTCTGGGGCCAACGTCCTGACTTTC
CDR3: CASSLSSGANVLTF

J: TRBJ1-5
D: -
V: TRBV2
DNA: TGTGCCAGCAGTGGCAGGGACAATCAGCCCCAGCATTTT
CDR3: CASSGRDNQPQHF